This T cell receptor (beta chain) was sequenced in a study of beta chain features in type 1 diabetes. Overall study: Cell yields, gender and age were comparable in patients and healthy donors.

As for this clone: Its matching antigen is unknown.

The authors reverse transcribed all of the isolated RNA, so sequencing captured expressed TCRB transcripts. Repertoires were generated with immunoSEQ multiplex PCR, while TCRdb's copy carries only in-frame clones and drops some. The sample lists under 150,000 clones, approximately 9% seen once, with about 0.7% in the top ten. CDR1 LNHDA and CDR2 SQIVND come from the germline V gene (reference sequence). The CDR3 is 15 amino acids. V lost 6 bases to trimming and J lost 5 bases; unmatched junction nucleotides: 9. Overall study results and limits: Patients with type 1 diabetes showed fewer VDJ junction insertions and more deletions. TCRB CDR3s were moderately but significantly shorter in Type 1 diabetes patients in all four CD4+ subsets.

The receptor was isolated from a man younger than 40 with type 1 diabetes. This sequence joins TRBV19 and TRBJ1-5, with 8 bases identical to TRBD1. The sequenced sample was central memory CD4+ T cells from blood. DNA of the CDR3: TGTGCCAGTAGCCGTTCGCAGACAGGGGATCAGCCCCAGCATTTT. It specifies CASSRSQTGDQPQHF.